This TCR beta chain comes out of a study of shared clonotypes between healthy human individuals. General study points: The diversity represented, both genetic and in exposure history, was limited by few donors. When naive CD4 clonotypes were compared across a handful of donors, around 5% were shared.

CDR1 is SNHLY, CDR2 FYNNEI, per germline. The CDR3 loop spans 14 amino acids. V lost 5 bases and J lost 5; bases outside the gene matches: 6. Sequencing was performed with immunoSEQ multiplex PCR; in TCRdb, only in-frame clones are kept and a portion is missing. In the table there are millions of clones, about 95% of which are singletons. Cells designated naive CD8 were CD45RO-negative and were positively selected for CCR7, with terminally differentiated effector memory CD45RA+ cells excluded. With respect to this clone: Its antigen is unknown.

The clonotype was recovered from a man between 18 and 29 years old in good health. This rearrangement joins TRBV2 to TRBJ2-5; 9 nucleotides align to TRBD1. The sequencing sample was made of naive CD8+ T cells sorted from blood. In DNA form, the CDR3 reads TGTGCCAGCAGTCTTACAGGGGGCGACGAGACCCAGTACTTC. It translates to CASSLTGGDETQYF.